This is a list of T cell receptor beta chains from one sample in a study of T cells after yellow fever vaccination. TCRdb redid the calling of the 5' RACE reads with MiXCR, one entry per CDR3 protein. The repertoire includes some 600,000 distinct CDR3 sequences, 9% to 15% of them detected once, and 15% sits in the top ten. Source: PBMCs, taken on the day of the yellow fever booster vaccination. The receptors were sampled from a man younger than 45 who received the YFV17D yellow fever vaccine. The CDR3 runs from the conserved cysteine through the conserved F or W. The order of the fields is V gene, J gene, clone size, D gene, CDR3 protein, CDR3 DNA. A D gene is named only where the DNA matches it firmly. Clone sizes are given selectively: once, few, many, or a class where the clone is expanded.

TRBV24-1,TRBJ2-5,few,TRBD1,CATSDLQGQGALETQYF,TGTGCCACCAGTGATTTGCAAGGACAGGGGGCTTTGGAGACCCAGTACTTC
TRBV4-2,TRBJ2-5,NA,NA,CASSQVETQETQYF,TGTGCCAGCAGCCAAGTGGAAACCCAAGAGACCCAGTACTTC
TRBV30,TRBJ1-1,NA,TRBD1,CAWSTGQGATEAFF,TGTGCCTGGAGTACCGGACAGGGGGCAACTGAAGCTTTCTTT
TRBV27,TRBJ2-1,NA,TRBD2,CASSKSGGYNEQFF,TGTGCCAGCAGTAAGAGCGGGGGATACAATGAGCAGTTCTTC
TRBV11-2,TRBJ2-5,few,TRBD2,CASSLGAGTSGRETQYF,TGTGCCAGCAGCTTAGGAGCCGGGACTAGCGGGAGAGAGACCCAGTACTTC
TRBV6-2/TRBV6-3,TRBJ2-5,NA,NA,CASSPASLGTQYF,TGTGCCAGCAGCCCGGCCTCATTGGGGACCCAGTACTTC
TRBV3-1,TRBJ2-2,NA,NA,CASSQAPSPGELFF,TGTGCCAGCAGCCAAGCCCCTAGCCCCGGGGAGCTGTTTTTT
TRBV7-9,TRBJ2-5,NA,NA,CASSQAGQDGGSQYF,TGTGCCAGCAGCCAAGCGGGACAGGACGGAGGGTCCCAGTACTTC
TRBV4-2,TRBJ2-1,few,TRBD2,CASSKGGPSGSNEQFF,TGTGCCAGCAGCAAGGGGGGGCCTAGCGGGAGTAATGAGCAGTTCTTC
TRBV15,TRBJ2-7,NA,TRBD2,CATSRDGTSGTYEQYF,TGTGCCACCAGCAGGGACGGGACTAGCGGGACCTACGAGCAGTACTTC
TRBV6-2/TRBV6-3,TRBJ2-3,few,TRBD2,CASSYSHTIRLAASTDTQYF,TGTGCCAGCAGTTACTCCCATACAATTCGACTAGCGGCTAGCACAGATACGCAGTATTTT
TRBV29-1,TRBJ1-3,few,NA,CSVEAGPGNTIYF,TGCAGCGTTGAAGCCGGGCCCGGAAACACCATATATTTT
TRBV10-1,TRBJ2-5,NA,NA,CASSESRTHTQTQYF,TGCGCCAGCAGTGAGTCGAGGACCCATACCCAGACCCAGTACTTC
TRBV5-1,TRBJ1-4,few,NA,CASSLEQGGTNEKLFF,TGCGCCAGCAGCCTAGAGCAGGGAGGGACTAATGAAAAACTGTTTTTT
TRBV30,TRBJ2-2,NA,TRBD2,CAWSLWGLAGYLGGELFF,TGTGCCTGGAGTCTTTGGGGTCTAGCGGGATATCTTGGCGGGGAGCTGTTTTTT
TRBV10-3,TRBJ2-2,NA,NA,CAISDGQNTGELFF,TGTGCCATCAGTGATGGACAGAACACCGGGGAGCTGTTTTTT
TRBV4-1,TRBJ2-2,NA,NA,CASSQEHLRELFF,TGCGCCAGCAGCCAAGAGCACCTGCGGGAGCTGTTTTTT
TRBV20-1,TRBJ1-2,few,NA,CSARSRTPSGGYTF,TGCAGTGCTAGGTCCAGGACACCTTCGGGTGGCTACACCTTC
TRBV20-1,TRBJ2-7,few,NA,CSAALGSSSYEQYF,TGCAGTGCTGCCCTGGGCTCGAGCTCCTACGAGCAGTACTTC
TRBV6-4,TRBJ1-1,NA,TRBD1,CASSSQGDSTEAFF,TGTGCCAGCTCCTCACAGGGGGATTCCACTGAAGCTTTCTTT
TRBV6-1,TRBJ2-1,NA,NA,CASSGQRSYNEQFF,TGTGCCAGCAGTGGGCAGAGATCCTACAATGAGCAGTTCTTC
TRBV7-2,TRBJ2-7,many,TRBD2,CASSLRLAGSYEQYF,TGTGCCAGCAGCTTGAGACTAGCGGGATCCTACGAGCAGTACTTC
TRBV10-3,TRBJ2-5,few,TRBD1,CAIRTGAGETQYF,TGTGCCATCAGGACAGGGGCAGGGGAGACCCAGTACTTC
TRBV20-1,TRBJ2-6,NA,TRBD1,CSAIRGLGANVLTF,TGCAGTGCTATAAGGGGGCTTGGGGCCAACGTCCTGACTTTC
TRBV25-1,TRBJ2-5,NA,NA,CASSERGRTQYF,TGTGCCAGCAGTGAGAGGGGAAGGACCCAGTACTTC
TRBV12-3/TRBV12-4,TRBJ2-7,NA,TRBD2,CASSFRSREPHEQYF,TGTGCCAGCAGTTTCAGGTCGCGGGAGCCCCACGAGCAGTACTTC
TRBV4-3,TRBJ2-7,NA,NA,CASSQDGGRGPSYEQYF,TGCGCCAGCAGCCAAGATGGGGGGAGAGGGCCCTCCTACGAGCAGTACTTC
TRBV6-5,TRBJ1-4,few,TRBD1,CASSFGTEGKLFF,TGTGCCAGCAGTTTTGGGACAGAGGGAAAACTGTTTTTT
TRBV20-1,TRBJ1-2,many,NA,CSARDQRAGARANYGYTF,TGCAGTGCTAGAGATCAAAGGGCAGGGGCCCGAGCTAACTATGGCTACACCTTC
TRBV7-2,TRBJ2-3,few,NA,CASSRQSDTQYF,TGTGCCAGCAGCCGCCAGTCTGATACGCAGTATTTT
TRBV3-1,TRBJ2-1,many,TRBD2,CASGRLAGINEQFF,TGTGCCAGCGGGCGACTAGCGGGAATTAATGAGCAGTTCTTC
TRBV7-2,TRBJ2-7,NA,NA,CASSLGVKREQYF,TGTGCCAGCAGCTTGGGTGTTAAGCGCGAGCAGTACTTC
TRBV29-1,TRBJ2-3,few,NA,CSVLTGLVSTDTQYF,TGCAGCGTTCTGACGGGCCTTGTTAGCACAGATACGCAGTATTTT
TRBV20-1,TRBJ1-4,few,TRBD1,CSAATGTGGEKLFF,TGCAGTGCGGCTACCGGGACAGGGGGTGAAAAACTGTTTTTT
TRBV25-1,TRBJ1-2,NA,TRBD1,CASSERTGRSYTF,TGTGCCAGCAGTGAGAGGACAGGGCGAAGCTACACCTTC
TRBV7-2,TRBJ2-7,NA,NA,CASSLGPGDSYEQYF,TGTGCCAGCAGCTTAGGTCCCGGAGACTCCTACGAGCAGTACTTC
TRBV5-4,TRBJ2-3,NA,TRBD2,CASSTGLARSTDTQYF,TGTGCCAGCAGCACCGGACTAGCGAGGAGCACAGATACGCAGTATTTT
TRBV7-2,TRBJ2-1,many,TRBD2,CASSLEGTTHNEQFF,TGTGCCAGCAGCTTAGAAGGGACTACCCACAATGAGCAGTTCTTC
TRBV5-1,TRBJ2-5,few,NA,CASSFVSRDEETQYF,TGCGCCAGCAGCTTTGTCTCGCGTGACGAAGAGACCCAGTACTTC
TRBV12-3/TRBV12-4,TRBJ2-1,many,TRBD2,CASSLGGSDEQFF,TGTGCCAGCAGCCTGGGCGGGAGCGATGAGCAGTTCTTC
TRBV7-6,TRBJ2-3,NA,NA,CASSKSADTQYF,TGTGCCAGCAGCAAAAGCGCGGATACGCAGTATTTT
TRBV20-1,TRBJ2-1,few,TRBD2,CSARARLAGDNEQFF,TGCAGTGCTAGGGCAAGACTAGCGGGAGACAATGAGCAGTTCTTC
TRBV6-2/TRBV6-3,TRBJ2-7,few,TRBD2,CASKEAGGGYEQYF,TGTGCCAGCAAAGAAGCGGGAGGCGGATACGAGCAGTACTTC
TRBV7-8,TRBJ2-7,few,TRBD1,CASSSQGSLSYEQYF,TGTGCCAGCAGCTCACAGGGGTCTCTATCCTACGAGCAGTACTTC
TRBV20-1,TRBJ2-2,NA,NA,CSAGTETGELFF,TGCAGTGCTGGGACGGAGACCGGGGAGCTGTTTTTT
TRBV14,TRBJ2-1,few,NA,CASSQGGPNAFF,TGTGCCAGCAGCCAAGGGGGCCCTAATGCGTTCTTC
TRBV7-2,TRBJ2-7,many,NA,CASSYPIEGSYEQYF,TGTGCCAGCAGCTACCCCATCGAGGGCTCCTACGAGCAGTACTTC
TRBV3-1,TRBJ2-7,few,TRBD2,CASSRPASGRYEQYF,TGTGCCAGCAGCCGGCCCGCTAGCGGGAGGTACGAGCAGTACTTC
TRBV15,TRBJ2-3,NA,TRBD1,CATSRATGVADTQYF,TGTGCCACCAGCAGAGCGACAGGGGTGGCAGATACGCAGTATTTT
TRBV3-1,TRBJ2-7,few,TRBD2,CASSHGRTAEQYF,TGTGCCAGCAGCCACGGGAGGACGGCCGAGCAGTACTTC
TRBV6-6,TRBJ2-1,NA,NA,CASRSGPGEQFF,TGTGCCAGCAGATCAGGACCCGGTGAGCAGTTCTTC
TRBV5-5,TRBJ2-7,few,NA,CASSLGDSRAYEQYF,TGTGCCAGCAGCCTAGGAGATTCTAGGGCCTACGAGCAGTACTTC
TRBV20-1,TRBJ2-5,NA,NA,CSARDKPVQETQYF,TGCAGTGCTAGAGATAAGCCTGTCCAAGAGACCCAGTACTTC
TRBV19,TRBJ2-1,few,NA,CASSISGYINNEQFF,TGTGCCAGTAGTATTAGCGGATACATAAACAATGAGCAGTTCTTC
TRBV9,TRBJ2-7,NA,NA,CASSVDRGREQYF,TGTGCCAGCAGCGTAGATCGGGGTCGGGAGCAGTACTTC
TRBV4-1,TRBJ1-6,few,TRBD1,CASSPRQGTSYNSPLHF,TGCGCCAGCAGCCCGAGACAGGGGACTTCCTATAATTCACCCCTCCACTTT
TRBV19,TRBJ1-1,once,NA,CASRKPPMNTEAFF,TGTGCCAGTAGGAAACCTCCCATGAACACTGAAGCTTTCTTT
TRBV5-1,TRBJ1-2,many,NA,CASSLESMIYGYTF,TGCGCCAGCAGCTTGGAGAGCATGATCTATGGCTACACCTTC
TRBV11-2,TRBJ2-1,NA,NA,CASSLHQVNEQFF,TGTGCCAGCAGCTTACACCAGGTAAATGAGCAGTTCTTC